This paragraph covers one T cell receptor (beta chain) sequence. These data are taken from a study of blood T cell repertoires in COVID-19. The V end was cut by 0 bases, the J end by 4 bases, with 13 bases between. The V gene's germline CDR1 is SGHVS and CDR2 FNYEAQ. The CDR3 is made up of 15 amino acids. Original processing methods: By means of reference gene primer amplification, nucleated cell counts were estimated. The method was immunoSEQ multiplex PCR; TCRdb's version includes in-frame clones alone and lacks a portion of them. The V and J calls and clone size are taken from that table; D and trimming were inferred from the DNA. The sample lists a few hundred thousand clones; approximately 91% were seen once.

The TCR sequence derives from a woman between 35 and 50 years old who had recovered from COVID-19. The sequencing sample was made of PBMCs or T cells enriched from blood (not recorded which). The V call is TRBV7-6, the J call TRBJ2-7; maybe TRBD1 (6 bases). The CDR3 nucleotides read TGTGCCAGCAGCTTAGCTGGCAGGGGTCTTTACGAGCAGTACTTC. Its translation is CASSLAGRGLYEQYF.